The clone carrying this T cell receptor (beta chain) was counted only a few times. The antigen is not known. J was trimmed by 9 bases and V by 5 bases; bases with no gene match: 15. The CDR3 spans 16 residues. Germline values: CDR1 SGHNT, CDR2 YENEEA. The data are from a study of T cell responses to AZD1222 COVID-19 vaccine. Overall study findings and caveats: Spike-specific TCRs gained breadth and depth after people received two AZD1222 doses. In the spike-specific TCR repertoire, nearly half reportedly target unmutated variant regions. White British people made up most donors, females outnumbered males, and clonal diversity was possibly underestimated. Among vaccine-associated CD4 TCRs, coverage spanned spike, with dominance at 160-218 and 743-854.

Produced via immunoSEQ multiplex PCR; TCRdb's table is partial and in-frame only. The sample includes about 100,000 clones, about nine tenths of them seen just once. The chain employs TRBV11-3 and TRBJ1-4, with 7 bases lining up with TRBD1. The specimen comprised peripheral blood, sampled on day 0 of AZD1222 vaccination. The receptor's source is an adult in good health. CDR3 nucleotide sequence: TGTGCCAGCAGCCCAACTACCCCTGGGACAGTGAAAAAACTGTTTTTT. Translated: CASSPTTPGTVKKLFF.